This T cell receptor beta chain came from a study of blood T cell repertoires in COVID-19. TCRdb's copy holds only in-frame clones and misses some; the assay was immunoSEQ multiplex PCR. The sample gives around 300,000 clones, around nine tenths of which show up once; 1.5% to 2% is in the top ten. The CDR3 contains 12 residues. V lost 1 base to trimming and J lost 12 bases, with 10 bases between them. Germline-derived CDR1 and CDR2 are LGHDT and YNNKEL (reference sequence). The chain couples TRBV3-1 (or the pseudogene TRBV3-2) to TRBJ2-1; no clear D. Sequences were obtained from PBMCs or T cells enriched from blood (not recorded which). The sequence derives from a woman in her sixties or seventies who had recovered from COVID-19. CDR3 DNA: TGTGCCAGCAGCCAAGTCGAACATGTGCAGTTCTTC. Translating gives CASSQVEHVQFF.